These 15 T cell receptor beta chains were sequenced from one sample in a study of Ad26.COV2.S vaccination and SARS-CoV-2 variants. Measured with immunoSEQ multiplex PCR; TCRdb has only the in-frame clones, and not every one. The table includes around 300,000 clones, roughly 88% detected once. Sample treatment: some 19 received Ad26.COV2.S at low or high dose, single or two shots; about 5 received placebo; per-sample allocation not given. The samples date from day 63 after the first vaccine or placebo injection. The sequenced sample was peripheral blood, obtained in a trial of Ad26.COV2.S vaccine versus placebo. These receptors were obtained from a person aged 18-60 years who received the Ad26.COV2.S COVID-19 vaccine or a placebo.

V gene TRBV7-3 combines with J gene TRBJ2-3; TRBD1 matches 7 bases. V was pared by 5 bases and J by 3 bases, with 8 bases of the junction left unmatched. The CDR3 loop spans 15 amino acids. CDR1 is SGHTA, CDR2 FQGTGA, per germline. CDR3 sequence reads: CASSLGTVLTDTQYF. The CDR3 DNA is TGTGCCAGCAGCCTTGGGACAGTTCTAACAGATACGCAGTATTTT.

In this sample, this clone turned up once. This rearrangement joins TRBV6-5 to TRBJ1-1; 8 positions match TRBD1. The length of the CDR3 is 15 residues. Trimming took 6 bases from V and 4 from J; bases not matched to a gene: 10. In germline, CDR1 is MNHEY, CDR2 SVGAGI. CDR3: CASRTSRGQGTEAFF. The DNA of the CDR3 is TGTGCCAGCAGGACCAGTCGAGGACAGGGCACTGAAGCTTTCTTT.

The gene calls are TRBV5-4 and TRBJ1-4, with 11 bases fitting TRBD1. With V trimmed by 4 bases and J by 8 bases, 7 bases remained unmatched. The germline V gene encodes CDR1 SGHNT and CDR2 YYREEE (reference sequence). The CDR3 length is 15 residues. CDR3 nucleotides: TGTGCCAGCAGCCCCCGGGACAGGGGGTTGGAAAAACTGTTTTTT. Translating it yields CASSPRDRGLEKLFF.

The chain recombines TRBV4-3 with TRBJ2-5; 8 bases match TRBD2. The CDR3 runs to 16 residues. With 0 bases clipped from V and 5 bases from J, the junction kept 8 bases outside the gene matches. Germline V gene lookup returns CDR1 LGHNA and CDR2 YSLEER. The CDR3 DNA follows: TGCGCCAGCAGCCAAGATAGGGGCGGGGGGATCGAGACCCAGTACTTC. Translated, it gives CASSQDRGGGIETQYF.

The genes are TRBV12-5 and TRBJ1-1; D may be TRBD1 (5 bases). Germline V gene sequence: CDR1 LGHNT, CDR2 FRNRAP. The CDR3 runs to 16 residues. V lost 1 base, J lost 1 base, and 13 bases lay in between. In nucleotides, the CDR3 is TGTGCTAGTGGTTTGGACCCAGGGCCCGGGAACACTGAAGCTTTCTTT. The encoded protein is CASGLDPGPGNTEAFF.

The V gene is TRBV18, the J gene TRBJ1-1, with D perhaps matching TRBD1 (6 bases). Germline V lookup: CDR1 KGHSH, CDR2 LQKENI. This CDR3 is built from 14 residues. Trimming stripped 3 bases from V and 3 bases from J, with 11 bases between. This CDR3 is CASSPTGFDTEAFF. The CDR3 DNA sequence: TGTGCCAGCTCACCTACAGGGTTCGACACTGAAGCTTTCTTT.

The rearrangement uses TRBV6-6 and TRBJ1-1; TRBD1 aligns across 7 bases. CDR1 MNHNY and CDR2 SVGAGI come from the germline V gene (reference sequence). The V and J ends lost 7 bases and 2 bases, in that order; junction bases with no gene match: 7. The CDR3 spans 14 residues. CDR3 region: CASNPTGTNTEAFF. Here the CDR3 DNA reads TGTGCCAGCAACCCGACAGGGACTAACACTGAAGCTTTCTTT.

The CDR3 reads CASSIRTGGEYEQYF. The CDR3 region has the DNA TGTGCCAGCAGCATACGGACAGGGGGGGAGTACGAGCAGTACTTC. V is TRBV7-2 and J is TRBJ2-7; 10 nucleotides line up with TRBD1. Germline lookup yields CDR1 SGHTA and CDR2 FQGNSA. The CDR3 sequence is 15 residues long. With V trimmed by 5 bases and J by 4 bases, 8 bases remained unmatched.

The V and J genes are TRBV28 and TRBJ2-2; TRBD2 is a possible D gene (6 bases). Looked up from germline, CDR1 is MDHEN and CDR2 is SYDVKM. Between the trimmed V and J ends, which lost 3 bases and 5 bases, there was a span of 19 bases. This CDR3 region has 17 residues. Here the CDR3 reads CASSFTYGTFGTGELFF. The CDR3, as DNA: TGTGCCAGCAGTTTCACTTACGGGACTTTCGGAACCGGGGAGCTGTTTTTT.

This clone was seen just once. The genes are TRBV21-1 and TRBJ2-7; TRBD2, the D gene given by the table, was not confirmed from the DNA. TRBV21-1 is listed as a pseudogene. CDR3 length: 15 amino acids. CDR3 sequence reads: CASSKERRALYEQYV. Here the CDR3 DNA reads TGTGCCAGCAGCAAAGAGCGGAGAGCCTTGTACGAGCAGTACGTC.

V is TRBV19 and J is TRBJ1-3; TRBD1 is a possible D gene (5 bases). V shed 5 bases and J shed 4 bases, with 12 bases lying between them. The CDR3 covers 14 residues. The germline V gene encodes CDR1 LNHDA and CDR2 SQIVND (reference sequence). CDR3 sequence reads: CASSGTLNGNTIYF. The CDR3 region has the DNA TGTGCCAGTAGTGGGACTTTGAACGGAAACACCATATATTTT.

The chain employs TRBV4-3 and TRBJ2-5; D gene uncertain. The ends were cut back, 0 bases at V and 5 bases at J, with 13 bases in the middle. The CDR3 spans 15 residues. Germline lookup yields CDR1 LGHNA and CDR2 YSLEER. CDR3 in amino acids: CASSQDPQPRETQYF. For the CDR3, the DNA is TGCGCCAGCAGCCAAGATCCCCAGCCGCGGGAGACCCAGTACTTC.

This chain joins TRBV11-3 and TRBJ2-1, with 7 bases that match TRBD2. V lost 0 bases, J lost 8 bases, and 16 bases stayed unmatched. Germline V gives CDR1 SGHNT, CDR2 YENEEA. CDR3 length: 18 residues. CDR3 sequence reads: CASSLDPSQSGGGDEQFF. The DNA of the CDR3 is TGTGCCAGCAGCTTAGATCCGTCTCAGTCGGGTGGGGGGGATGAGCAGTTCTTC.

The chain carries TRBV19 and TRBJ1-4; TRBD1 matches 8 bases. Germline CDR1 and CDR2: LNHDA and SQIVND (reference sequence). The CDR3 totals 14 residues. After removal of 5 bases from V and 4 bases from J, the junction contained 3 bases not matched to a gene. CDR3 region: CASSVQGGNEKLFF. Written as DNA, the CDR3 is TGTGCCAGTAGTGTACAGGGGGGTAATGAAAAACTGTTTTTT.

CDR3 sequence reads: CASSPAGRMNTEAFF. CDR3 sequence (DNA): TGCGCCAGCAGCCCTGCGGGACGGATGAACACTGAAGCTTTCTTT. V usage is TRBV5-1 and J usage is TRBJ1-1, with a weak D call TRBD1 (5 bases). The CDR3 extends over 15 amino acids. The germline gives CDR1 SGHRS, CDR2 YFSETQ. V was trimmed by 4 bases and J by 0 bases, leaving 13 bases between them. Filled out from reference TRBV5-1 and TRBJ1-1, the complete variable domain reads KAGVTQTPRYLIKTRGQQVTLSCSPISGHRSVSWYQQTPGQGLQFLFEYFSETQRNKGNFPGRFSGRQFSNSRSEMNVSTLELGDSALYLCASSPAGRMNTEAFFGQGTRLTVV.